The TCR beta chain under discussion was sequenced for a study of blood T cell repertoires in COVID-19. Germline lookup yields CDR1 ENHRY and CDR2 SYGVKD. This CDR3 has 15 residues. V dropped 0 bases and J dropped 2; count of bases not matched to a gene: 2. This clone was seen just once. Source study methods: Amplifying reference gene primers gave estimates of nucleated cell counts. Measured with immunoSEQ multiplex PCR; TCRdb has only the in-frame clones, and not every one. V, J and clone size were drawn from that table, and D and trimming were deduced from the DNA. In the table there are some 300,000 clones, 89% of which are singletons.

The V and J genes are TRBV10-3 and TRBJ2-5; 8 nucleotides line up with TRBD1. What was sequenced was PBMCs or T cells enriched from blood (not recorded which). The source is a woman aged 35 to 49 who had recovered from COVID-19. CDR3: CAISESQGEQETQYF. The CDR3 nucleotides read TGTGCCATCAGTGAGTCACAGGGGGAGCAAGAGACCCAGTACTTC.